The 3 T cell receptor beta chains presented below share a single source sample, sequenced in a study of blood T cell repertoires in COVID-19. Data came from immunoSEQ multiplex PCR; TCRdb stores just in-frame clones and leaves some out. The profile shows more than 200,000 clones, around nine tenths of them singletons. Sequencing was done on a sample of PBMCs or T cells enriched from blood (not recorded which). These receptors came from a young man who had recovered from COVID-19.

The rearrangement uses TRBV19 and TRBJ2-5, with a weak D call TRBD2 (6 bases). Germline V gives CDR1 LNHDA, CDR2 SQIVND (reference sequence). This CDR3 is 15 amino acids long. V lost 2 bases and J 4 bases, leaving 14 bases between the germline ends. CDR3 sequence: CASSIPHGRRETQYF. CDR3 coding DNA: TGTGCCAGTAGTATACCCCATGGGAGGAGAGAGACCCAGTACTTC.

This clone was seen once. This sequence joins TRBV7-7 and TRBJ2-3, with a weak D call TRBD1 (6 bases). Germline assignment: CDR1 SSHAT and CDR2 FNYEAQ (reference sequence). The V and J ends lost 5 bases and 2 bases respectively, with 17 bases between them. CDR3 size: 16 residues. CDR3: CASSPDPGQHTDTQYF. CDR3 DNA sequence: TGTGCCAGCAGCCCAGACCCCGGACAGCACACAGATACGCAGTATTTT.

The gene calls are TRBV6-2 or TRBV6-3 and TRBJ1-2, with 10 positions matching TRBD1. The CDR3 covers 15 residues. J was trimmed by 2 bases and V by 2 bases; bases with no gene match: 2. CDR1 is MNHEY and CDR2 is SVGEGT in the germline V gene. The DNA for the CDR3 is TGTGCCAGCAGTTACCGGACAGGGGGGAACTATGGCTACACCTTC. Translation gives CASSYRTGGNYGYTF.